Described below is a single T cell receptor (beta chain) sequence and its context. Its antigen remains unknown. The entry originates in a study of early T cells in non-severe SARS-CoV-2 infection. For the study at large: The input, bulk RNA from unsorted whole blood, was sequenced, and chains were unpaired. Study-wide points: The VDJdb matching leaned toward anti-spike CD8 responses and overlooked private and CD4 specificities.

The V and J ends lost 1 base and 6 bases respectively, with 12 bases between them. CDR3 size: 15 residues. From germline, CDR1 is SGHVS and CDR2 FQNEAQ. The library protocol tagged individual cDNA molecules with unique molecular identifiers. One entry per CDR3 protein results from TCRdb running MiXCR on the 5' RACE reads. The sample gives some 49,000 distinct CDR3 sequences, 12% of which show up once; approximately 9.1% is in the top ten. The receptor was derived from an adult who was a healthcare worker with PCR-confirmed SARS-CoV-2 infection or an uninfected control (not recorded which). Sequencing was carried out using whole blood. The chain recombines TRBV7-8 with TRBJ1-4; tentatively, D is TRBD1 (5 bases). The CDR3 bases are TGTGCCAGCAGCTTAGGGGGACCCTGGGATGAAAAACTGTTTTTT. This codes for CASSLGGPWDEKLFF.